The 19 T cell receptor beta chains listed next were all sequenced from one sample in a study of blood T cell repertoires in COVID-19. Measured with immunoSEQ multiplex PCR; TCRdb has only the in-frame clones, and not every one. The sample comprises about 86,000 clones, about 89% of which are singletons, and approximately 1% rests with the top ten. Sequencing was carried out using PBMCs or T cells enriched from blood (not recorded which). The source is a woman aged 45 to 65 with acute COVID-19.

A few counts support this clone. The V and J genes are TRBV29-1 and TRBJ2-2, with 10 bases aligning to TRBD2. This CDR3 is 17 amino acids long. V shed 2 bases and J 3 bases; nucleotides not matched to a gene: 9. From germline, CDR1 is SQVTM and CDR2 ANQGSEA. The CDR3 DNA sequence: TGCAGCGTTGAAAACATAGCGGGAGGTTGGGACACCGGGGAGCTGTTTTTT. Protein sequence: CSVENIAGGWDTGELFF.

This chain links TRBV9 with TRBJ1-3; D not certain. CDR3 size: 14 residues. V shed 0 bases and J shed 4 bases, with 8 bases lying between them. CDR1 is SGDLS, CDR2 YYNGEE, per germline. The CDR3: CASSVGRAGNTIYF. The CDR3 DNA sequence: TGTGCCAGCAGCGTAGGGAGAGCGGGAAACACCATATATTTT.

This clone was seen just once. Here the CDR3 reads CASSQADGRTEKLFF. The CDR3 DNA sequence: TGCGCCAGCAGCCAAGCGGACGGGAGAACTGAAAAACTGTTTTTT. J is TRBJ1-4 and V is TRBV4-1; D is unclear. The V end was cut by 1 base, the J end by 7 bases, with 13 bases between. Per germline, CDR1 MGHRA and CDR2 YSYEKL. The CDR3 runs 15 residues.

The chain couples TRBV7-9 to TRBJ1-1; possibly TRBD1 for D (6 bases). Germline CDR1 reads SEHNR; CDR2 reads FQNEAQ (reference sequence). This CDR3 comprises 14 residues. V was pared by 4 bases and J by 1 base, with 10 bases between. Here the CDR3 DNA reads TGTGCCAGCAGCTCGGGACAAACGAACACTGAAGCTTTCTTT. Its translation is CASSSGQTNTEAFF.

Only one count was recorded for this clone. V and J are TRBV15 and TRBJ2-2; possible D gene TRBD2, 6 bases. The germline CDR1 and CDR2 sequences are LNHNV and YYDKDF (reference sequence). CDR3 length: 14 residues. V shed 9 bases and J shed 5 bases, with 16 bases lying between them. The CDR3, as DNA: TGTGCCACATCCCCGGTCCGGGGGACCGGGGAGCTGTTTTTT. Translation gives CATSPVRGTGELFF.

This rearrangement joins TRBV18 to TRBJ2-7; 9 positions agree with TRBD1. This CDR3 has 15 amino acids. Losses at the gene ends were 4 bases for V and 2 bases for J; bases not matched to a gene: 6. Germline assignment: CDR1 KGHSH and CDR2 LQKENI. The CDR3 nucleotides read TGTGCCAGCTCACTACAACAGGGGGCCACCTACGAGCAGTACTTC. Translated, it gives CASSLQQGATYEQYF.

This clone occurred a few times. The V gene is TRBV7-3, the J gene TRBJ2-3; 14 bases fit TRBD2. Germline V gene lookup returns CDR1 SGHTA and CDR2 FQGTGA. The CDR3 totals 19 residues. J lost 0 bases, V lost 5 bases, and 10 bases had no gene match. The CDR3 reads CASSPRLAGGPTSTDTQYF. CDR3 sequence (DNA): TGTGCCAGCAGCCCAAGACTAGCGGGAGGGCCAACTAGCACAGATACGCAGTATTTT.

The chain employs TRBV24-1 and TRBJ2-1; TRBD1 agrees at 12 bases. The CDR3 spans 17 residues. V trimming: 2 bases; J trimming: 2 bases; junction bases outside the gene matches: 3. Germline loops: CDR1 KGHDR, CDR2 SFDVKD. The CDR3 nucleotides read TGTGCCACCAGTGATTCCGGGGACAGGGGGCCCTACAATGAGCAGTTCTTC. Amino acid sequence: CATSDSGDRGPYNEQFF.

The V call is TRBV10-3, the J call TRBJ2-7; no firm D call. Trimming left V 5 bases short and J 0 bases short, with 11 bases between. Germline loops: CDR1 ENHRY, CDR2 SYGVKD. The CDR3 extends over 14 amino acids. CDR3 sequence (DNA): TGTGCCATCAGTAATAAGGAGAGCTCCTACGAGCAGTACTTC. The encoded protein is CAISNKESSYEQYF.

This clone was recorded once. The V gene is TRBV6-6, the J gene TRBJ1-6; a weak D match, TRBD1 (6 bases). Germline CDR1 is MNHNY and CDR2 is SVGAGI (reference sequence). V gave up 1 base and J gave up 9 bases, with 10 bases separating them. This CDR3 region has 14 residues. This chain's CDR3 is CASSYLDSRSPLHF. CDR3 DNA: TGTGCCAGCAGTTACTTGGACAGCCGTTCACCCCTCCACTTT.

The chain has TRBV10-3 and TRBJ1-2; tentatively, D is TRBD1 (5 bases). The germline CDR1 and CDR2 sequences are ENHRY and SYGVKD. V shed 4 bases and J shed 7 bases, with 16 bases lying between them. CDR3 length: 14 residues. CDR3 DNA sequence: TGTGCCATCAGTGTCCAGGAGGGGAGCGGTGGCTACACCTTC. This codes for CAISVQEGSGGYTF.

Notes on this clone: One end of the junction is discordant with germline, which a read error may explain. The chain uses TRBV18 and TRBJ1-3; tentatively, D is TRBD1 (5 bases). Germline loops: CDR1 KGHSH, CDR2 LQKENI. The CDR3 is 15 residues long. DNA for the CDR3: TGTGCCAGCTCACCGGGCGGAGGGACTGGGAACACCATATATTTT. It translates to CASSPGGGTGNTIYF. Using reference TRBV18 and TRBJ1-3 for the parts outside the CDR3, the full variable domain is NAGVMQNPRHLVRRRGQEARLRCSPMKGHSHVYWYRQLPEEGLKFMVYLQKENIIDESGMPKERFSAEFPKEGPSILRIQQVVRGDSAAYFCASSPGGGTGNTIYFGEGSWLTVV.

In this sample, this clone turned up a few times. The V call is TRBV30, the J call TRBJ1-1, with 7 bases matching TRBD1. Per the germline V gene, CDR1 is GTSNPN and CDR2 is SVGIG (reference sequence). The CDR3 has 13 residues. Unmatched junction bases numbered 4, after V lost 1 base and J lost 5 bases. The CDR3 loop is CAWSGQGWTEAFF. Written as DNA, the CDR3 is TGTGCCTGGAGTGGACAGGGTTGGACTGAAGCTTTCTTT.

The rearrangement uses TRBV27 and TRBJ2-5; maybe TRBD1 (6 bases). This CDR3 is 18 amino acids long. In germline, CDR1 is MNHEY, CDR2 SMNVEV (reference sequence). Trimming took off 0 bases at V and 2 bases at J, with 19 bases between the two ends. The CDR3 DNA reads TGTGCCAGCAGTTTATCGAATAGGGGGATAGTGGAACAAGAGACCCAGTACTTC. Protein: CASSLSNRGIVEQETQYF.

The gene calls are TRBV6-4 and TRBJ1-3; D is unresolved. The length of the CDR3 is 15 residues. With 4 bases removed from V and 0 bases from J, the gap between germline ends came to 10 bases. The germline V gene has CDR1 MRHNA and CDR2 SNTAGT. CDR3: CASSAVIGSGNTIYF. CDR3 nucleotides: TGTGCCAGCAGTGCGGTTATTGGCTCTGGAAACACCATATATTTT.

This clone was seen a handful of times. J is TRBJ1-6 and V is TRBV19; D unclear. From germline, CDR1 is LNHDA and CDR2 SQIVND (reference sequence). Trimming cost V 5 bases and J 11 bases, with 13 bases left between them. The CDR3 spans 13 residues. The CDR3: CASSPDRGPPLHF. CDR3 nucleotide sequence: TGTGCCAGTAGTCCCGATCGAGGTCCACCCCTCCACTTT.

V and J are TRBV9 and TRBJ1-1; weak D call: TRBD1 (5 bases). Germline V gene sequence: CDR1 SGDLS, CDR2 YYNGEE. CDR3 length: 15 amino acids. Trimming shortened V by 3 bases and J by 2 bases, and 14 bases separated the two germline ends. CDR3 DNA: TGTGCCAGCAGCGGGTACGGACACACCAACACTGAAGCTTTCTTT. As protein: CASSGYGHTNTEAFF.

The chain carries TRBV11-3 and TRBJ1-4; D call uncertain. Germline V gene lookup returns CDR1 SGHNT and CDR2 YENEEA. V dropped 6 bases and J dropped 8 bases, with 13 bases sitting between them. The CDR3 sequence is 13 residues long. CDR3 sequence (DNA): TGTGCCAGCAGGAGAGGAGGGAACGAAAAACTGTTTTTT. This sequence encodes CASRRGGNEKLFF.

The chain employs TRBV21-1 and TRBJ1-1; the D call TRBD1 from the table was never checked on the DNA. TRBV21-1 is a documented pseudogene. The CDR3 covers 16 residues. In nucleotides, the CDR3 is TGTGCCAGCAGCAAAGATATGGGACACTTCAACACTGAAGCTTTCTTT. Translated: CASSKDMGHFNTEAFF.